This TCR beta chain was obtained from a study of T cell clusters in autoimmune cytopenias (dated by TCRdb to the late 2010s). In terms of the full investigation: Among healthy donor controls, the mean age was 56 years, the median age was around 60 years, and 22 of 43 were female. Per sample, TRB sequencing gave a median depth of roughly 56,000 reads and a median of roughly 2,500 distinct TRB clonotypes. Controls were roughly 25 age-matched healthy donors for primary cytopenia and approximately 15 age-matched CLL patients for secondary cytopenia. The goal of the study was to determine whether autoimmune cytopenia patients have a disease-specific immune repertoire signature that could serve as a blood-based biomarker. TRB and IGH repertoires from peripheral blood were sequenced in autoimmune cytopenia patients at active disease and during treatment follow-up, with healthy, CLL and autoimmune hepatitis controls included alongside. Repertoires from autoimmune hepatitis patients were compared with those of 20 to 25 healthy donors matched for age and sex.

Turning to this clonotype: Its antigen is still unknown.

Beyond this particular receptor, the publication reports: Compared with active autoimmune hepatitis patients, healthy donors had almost three times as many exclusive TRB clusters, a finding consistent with an autoimmunity-wide signature. Shifts in the TRB repertoire, including less even repertoires in secondary cytopenia and CLL, were mostly a reflection of lymphoma bias and not of autoimmunity. The T cell clusters were only ever defined in silico, so experimental validation of their functional role was still needed. The GLIPH analysis suggested a lack of physiological T cell clusters in primary autoimmune cytopenia patients, since around 50 clusters were exclusive to healthy donors whereas about 17 were exclusive to patients. In the comparison of secondary cytopenia with CLL, the cluster-lack signature was not observed, apparently because the dominant lymphoma-associated repertoire masked the signature.

Multiplex PCR with a touch-down protocol amplified TRB rearrangements, with the TRB-A and TRB-B primer pools combined in a single tube. Illumina adapters and sample indices were added to the amplicons through two consecutive PCR reactions using Phusion HS II polymerase. After gel purification with the NucleoSpin Gel and PCR Clean-up kit, the amplicons were quantified by Qubit and checked for quality on an Agilent 2100 Bioanalyzer. Libraries were sequenced on an Illumina MiSeq using 600-cycle, single-indexed, paired-end runs. In the original analysis: MiXCR version 2.1.12 with the default MiXCR reference library was used to align and assemble TRB reads. A clone was defined by each unique CDR3 nucleotide sequence, and the analysis included only productive sequences supported by at least two reads. Repertoire diversity was assessed by alpha-parameterized diversity profiles (alpha 0 to 5), including Shannon (alpha 1) and Simpson (alpha 2) indices, computed with an R script. The tcR package was used to compute combinatorial TRB VJ usage, which was then compared between cohorts by principal component analysis with ade4. Using GLIPH, TCRbeta CDR3s were clustered on pairs of cohorts matched for age and read depth, and a Wilcoxon test was used to compare cluster frequencies. Following TCRdb reprocessing, every CDR3 protein sequence forms one entry, and DNA is not provided. TCRdb, not the original authors, processed these V and J calls. This sample's table lists about 14,000 distinct CDR3 sequences. The ten largest clonotypes hold 3.6% of the sample.

Per sample, roughly 250 ng of peripheral blood genomic DNA, 30,000 to 40,000 genome equivalents, was used for TRB amplification. The CDR3, cysteine through phenylalanine, is 12 amino acids long. No DNA is given. Sequences MNHEY (CDR1) and SVGEGT (CDR2) are obtained from the germline V gene. The same data also contributed to another study, on T cell repertoires in aging, cancer and after chemotherapy. The second investigation adds: Donors were distributed across six age groups ranging from 30 or younger to 70 or older, with at least three individuals included per group. TCR repertoires from healthy donor controls were recorded over periods of several months to years and showed clear clonal overlap between repeated samplings. The complete dataset included approximately 10 million TCR reads. Significantly lower blood TCR diversity and higher clonality were observed in untreated patients with hematological or solid cancers than in age-matched healthy donors. In healthy donors, the decline in TCR diversity with age was mainly due to loss of richness, whereas in cancer patients loss of evenness also played a role. In both cancer cohorts, the median generation probability rose over the chemotherapy interval, which suggests that the repertoire was reconstituted through rebound thymic output. According to the authors, the repertoire data do not permit conclusions about immunological memory after chemotherapy. Peripheral blood TCR beta repertoires from healthy donors and cancer patients were profiled to examine immunoaging and T cell reconstitution after chemotherapy. A cohort of 220 or so cancer patients (94 with hematological and around 120 with solid cancers) was assembled, and approximately 99 healthy donors were included as a reference group. MiXCR versions 2.12 and 3.0.5 were used to process the TRB sequences. Shannon diversity, evenness, clonality (one minus evenness), and alpha-parameterized diversity profiles from alpha 0 to 5 were included as repertoire metrics. The IGoR algorithm was used to calculate generation probabilities for clones in the paired samples taken before and after chemotherapy.

The V and J segments used are TRBV6-2 or TRBV6-3 and TRBJ2-7; TCRdb picks TRBD1, but there is no DNA to check that call. The sample taken for sequencing was peripheral blood. The sequence derives from a human donor in good health. Here the CDR3 is given as CATGQAGPEQYF.